The rows below give T cell receptor beta chains drawn from one sample of a study of control samples from healthy donors and cancer patients. The data were produced by immunoSEQ multiplex PCR, yet TCRdb's version contains in-frame clones alone and is incomplete. The sample holds about 120,000 clones; approximately 88% are singletons and the top ten take almost 40%. The sequenced sample consisted of blood. All receptors come from a man aged 50 to 60 in good health. Each CDR3 is given with its conserved first and last residue. A D gene is named only where the DNA matches it firmly. Size values are once, few and many counts, or a class for expanded clones, and some rows have none.

clone_size: -
d_call: -
j_call: TRBJ2-2
v_call: TRBV11-2
cdr3_nt: TGTGCCAGCAGCTTCGCCCGAAACACCGGGGAGCTGTTTTTT
cdr3_aa: CASSFARNTGELFF

clone_size: -
d_call: -
j_call: TRBJ1-1
v_call: TRBV4-1
cdr3_nt: TGCGCCAGCAGCCCTCCGTTGGGAAGAGGGGGCACTGAAGCTTTCTTT
cdr3_aa: CASSPPLGRGGTEAFF

clone_size: -
d_call: -
j_call: TRBJ2-1
v_call: TRBV6-4
cdr3_nt: TGTGCCAGCAGTGACACTTTAGGGGGGTACCATGAGCAGTTCTTC
cdr3_aa: CASSDTLGGYHEQFF

clone_size: -
d_call: -
j_call: TRBJ2-5
v_call: TRBV19
cdr3_nt: TGTGCCAGTAAGGGGTACGGGGCGGAGACCCAGTACTTC
cdr3_aa: CASKGYGAETQYF

clone_size: -
d_call: TRBD2
j_call: TRBJ2-7
v_call: TRBV7-8
cdr3_nt: TGTGCCAGCAGCCGTAGCGGGAGCTCCTACGAGCAGTACTTC
cdr3_aa: CASSRSGSSYEQYF

clone_size: -
d_call: -
j_call: TRBJ1-1
v_call: TRBV3-1/TRBV3-2
cdr3_nt: TGTGCCAGCAGCCAAGAGGTTTCAAGGGGCGCAGCTTTCTTT
cdr3_aa: CASSQEVSRGAAFF

clone_size: -
d_call: -
j_call: TRBJ1-2
v_call: TRBV4-1
cdr3_nt: TGCGCCAGCAGCCAAGAAGGTAATTATGGCTACACCTTC
cdr3_aa: CASSQEGNYGYTF

clone_size: -
d_call: TRBD2
j_call: TRBJ2-7
v_call: TRBV3-1/TRBV3-2
cdr3_nt: TGTGCCAGCAGCCAAAGGGGGGGACTAGCAATTTACGAGCAGTACTTC
cdr3_aa: CASSQRGGLAIYEQYF

clone_size: -
d_call: -
j_call: TRBJ1-2
v_call: TRBV15
cdr3_nt: TGTGCCACCAGCAATAGGGGCGCTAACTATGGCTACACCTTC
cdr3_aa: CATSNRGANYGYTF

clone_size: -
d_call: -
j_call: TRBJ2-5
v_call: TRBV5-1
cdr3_nt: TGCGCCAGCAGCTTGGGACCGGGTCAAACGGAGACCCAGTACTTC
cdr3_aa: CASSLGPGQTETQYF

clone_size: -
d_call: -
j_call: TRBJ2-4
v_call: TRBV19
cdr3_nt: TGTGCCAGCCGACGGACCCCCAAAAACATTCAGTACTTC
cdr3_aa: CASRRTPKNIQYF

clone_size: -
d_call: -
j_call: TRBJ1-6
v_call: TRBV12-3/TRBV12-4
cdr3_nt: TGTGCCAGCAGTTTAATAAAAGACTCACCCCTCCACTTT
cdr3_aa: CASSLIKDSPLHF

clone_size: -
d_call: -
j_call: TRBJ2-7
v_call: TRBV6-2/TRBV6-3
cdr3_nt: TGTGCCAGCAGTTACCAAGTCAAATCCTACGAGCAGTACTTC
cdr3_aa: CASSYQVKSYEQYF

clone_size: -
d_call: TRBD2
j_call: TRBJ2-5
v_call: TRBV6-2/TRBV6-3
cdr3_nt: TGTGCCAGCAGTTCGGGACTAGCGGGCCTGACCCAGTACTTC
cdr3_aa: CASSSGLAGLTQYF

clone_size: -
d_call: -
j_call: TRBJ2-7
v_call: TRBV6-5
cdr3_nt: TGTGCCAGCAGCCAGACAGCTTACGAGCAGTACTTC
cdr3_aa: CASSQTAYEQYF

clone_size: -
d_call: -
j_call: TRBJ1-4
v_call: TRBV7-4
cdr3_nt: TGTGCCAGCAGCCGTAGAGTGGGTTGTGAAAAACTGTTTTTT
cdr3_aa: CASSRRVGCEKLFF

clone_size: -
d_call: -
j_call: TRBJ1-2
v_call: TRBV6-5
cdr3_nt: TGTGCCAGCAGTTACGGGACTGGGGGCTATGGCTACACCTTC
cdr3_aa: CASSYGTGGYGYTF

clone_size: once
d_call: -
j_call: TRBJ2-5
v_call: TRBV19
cdr3_nt: TGTGCCTCTAGCGAGGGCCAGTGGACCCAGTACTTC
cdr3_aa: CASSEGQWTQYF

clone_size: -
d_call: -
j_call: TRBJ2-2
v_call: TRBV30
cdr3_nt: TGTGCCTGGAGTGTATCGTTTTCGAACACCGGGGAGCTGTTTTTT
cdr3_aa: CAWSVSFSNTGELFF

clone_size: -
d_call: -
j_call: TRBJ2-2
v_call: TRBV12-3/TRBV12-4
cdr3_nt: TGTGCCAGCAGTTTAGACAACACCGGGGAGCTGTTTTTT
cdr3_aa: CASSLDNTGELFF

clone_size: -
d_call: -
j_call: TRBJ1-1
v_call: TRBV4-3
cdr3_nt: TGCGCCAGCAGCCAAGGAGGCAGGGATACTGAAGCTTTCTTT
cdr3_aa: CASSQGGRDTEAFF

clone_size: -
d_call: -
j_call: TRBJ1-2
v_call: TRBV19
cdr3_nt: TGTGCCAGTAGTCAAGGGGGGCGCCCTAACTATGGCTACACCTTC
cdr3_aa: CASSQGGRPNYGYTF

clone_size: -
d_call: TRBD2
j_call: TRBJ2-3
v_call: TRBV5-4
cdr3_nt: TGTGCCAGCAGCCAAAGGGCGGGGGGGGCTAGCACAGATACGCAGTATTTT
cdr3_aa: CASSQRAGGASTDTQYF

clone_size: -
d_call: -
j_call: TRBJ2-7
v_call: TRBV30
cdr3_nt: TGTGCCTGGAGCCTAGGACAGTTCTACGAGCAGTACTTC
cdr3_aa: CAWSLGQFYEQYF

clone_size: -
d_call: TRBD1
j_call: TRBJ1-1
v_call: TRBV5-1
cdr3_nt: TGCGCCAGCGAGGAGGGGGCCTTGAACACTGAAGCTTTCTTT
cdr3_aa: CASEEGALNTEAFF

clone_size: -
d_call: TRBD2
j_call: TRBJ2-5
v_call: TRBV4-3
cdr3_nt: TGCGCCAGCAGCCAAGACCTAGCGGGGGGGTGGTCCCAGTACTTC
cdr3_aa: CASSQDLAGGWSQYF

clone_size: -
d_call: TRBD1
j_call: TRBJ1-3
v_call: TRBV15
cdr3_nt: TGTGCCACCAGCAGAGGACAGGGGCACTCTGGAAACACCATATATTTT
cdr3_aa: CATSRGQGHSGNTIYF

clone_size: -
d_call: -
j_call: TRBJ1-4
v_call: TRBV28
cdr3_nt: TGTGCTACCCGCCAGAGAAATGAAAAACTGTTTTTT
cdr3_aa: CATRQRNEKLFF

clone_size: -
d_call: -
j_call: TRBJ2-5
v_call: TRBV19
cdr3_nt: TGTGCCAGTAGTATAGTCGGACAGCAAGAGACCCAGTACTTC
cdr3_aa: CASSIVGQQETQYF

clone_size: once
d_call: TRBD2
j_call: TRBJ2-1
v_call: TRBV7-9
cdr3_nt: TGTGCCAGCAGCCTTAGCGGGCCCTCCTACAATGAGCAGTTCTTC
cdr3_aa: CASSLSGPSYNEQFF

clone_size: -
d_call: -
j_call: TRBJ2-1
v_call: TRBV5-4
cdr3_nt: TGTGCCAGCAGCTTGACAGGGCAAGGATTCTACAATGAGCAGTTCTTC
cdr3_aa: CASSLTGQGFYNEQFF

clone_size: -
d_call: -
j_call: TRBJ2-3
v_call: TRBV5-6
cdr3_nt: TGTGCCAGCAGCTTGAACTACGAAGCAGGCACAGATACGCAGTATTTT
cdr3_aa: CASSLNYEAGTDTQYF

clone_size: -
d_call: TRBD1
j_call: TRBJ2-7
v_call: TRBV4-3
cdr3_nt: TGCGCCAGCAGCCCCGGGACAGGGTCCTACGAGCAGTACTTC
cdr3_aa: CASSPGTGSYEQYF

clone_size: -
d_call: -
j_call: TRBJ1-1
v_call: TRBV10-3
cdr3_nt: TGTGCCATCAGTGAGAAAGGGGGGAACACTGAAGCTTTCTTT
cdr3_aa: CAISEKGGNTEAFF